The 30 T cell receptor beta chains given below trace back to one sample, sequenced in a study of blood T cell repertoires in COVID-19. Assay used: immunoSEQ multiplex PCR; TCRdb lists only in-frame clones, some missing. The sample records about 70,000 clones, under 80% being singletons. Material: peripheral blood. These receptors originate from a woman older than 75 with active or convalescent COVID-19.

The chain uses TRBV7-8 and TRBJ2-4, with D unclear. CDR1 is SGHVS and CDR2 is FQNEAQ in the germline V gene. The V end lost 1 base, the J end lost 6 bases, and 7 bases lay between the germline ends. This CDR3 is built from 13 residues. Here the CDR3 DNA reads TGTGCCAGCAGCTTAGTATCCGTAAACATTCAGTACTTC. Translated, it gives CASSLVSVNIQYF.

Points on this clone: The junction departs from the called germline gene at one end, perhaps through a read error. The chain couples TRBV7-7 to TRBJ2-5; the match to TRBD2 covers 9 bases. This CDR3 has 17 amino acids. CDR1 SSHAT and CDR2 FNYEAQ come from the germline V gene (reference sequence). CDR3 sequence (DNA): TGTGCTAGCAGCTTAGATCTAGCGGGACCCACGGGGGAGACCCAGTACTTC. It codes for CASSLDLAGPTGETQYF. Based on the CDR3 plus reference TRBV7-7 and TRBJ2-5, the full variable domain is GAGVSQSPRYKVTKRGQDVTLRCDPISSHATLYWYQQALGQGPEFLTYFNYEAQPDKSGLPSDRFSAERPEGSISTLTIQRTEQRDSAMYRCASSLDLAGPTGETQYFGPGTRLLVL.

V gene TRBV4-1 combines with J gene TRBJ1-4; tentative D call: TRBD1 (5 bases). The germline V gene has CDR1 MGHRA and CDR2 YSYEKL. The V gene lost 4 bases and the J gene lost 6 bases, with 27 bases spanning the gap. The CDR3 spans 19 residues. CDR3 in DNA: TGCGCCAGCAGCCTGCGAACCGTTCAAGTGGGGCGTCGAGATGAAAAACTGTTTTTT. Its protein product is CASSLRTVQVGRRDEKLFF.

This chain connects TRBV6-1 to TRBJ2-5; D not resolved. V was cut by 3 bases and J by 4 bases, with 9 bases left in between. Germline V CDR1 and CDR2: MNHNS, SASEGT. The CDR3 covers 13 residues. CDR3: CASSDRSRETQYF. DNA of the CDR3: TGTGCCAGCAGTGATAGGAGCCGAGAGACCCAGTACTTC.

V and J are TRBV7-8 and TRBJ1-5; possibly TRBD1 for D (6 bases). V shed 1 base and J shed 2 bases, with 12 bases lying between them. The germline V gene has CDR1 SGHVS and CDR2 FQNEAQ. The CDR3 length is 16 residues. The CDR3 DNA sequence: TGTGCCAGCAGCTTAGACGCAGGGGTACGCAATCAGCCCCAGCATTTT. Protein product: CASSLDAGVRNQPQHF. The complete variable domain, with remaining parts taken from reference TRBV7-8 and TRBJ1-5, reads GAGVSQSPRYKVAKRGQDVALRCDPISGHVSLFWYQQALGQGPEFLTYFQNEAQLDKSGLPSDRFFAERPEGSVSTLKIQRTQQEDSAVYLCASSLDAGVRNQPQHFGDGTRLSIL.

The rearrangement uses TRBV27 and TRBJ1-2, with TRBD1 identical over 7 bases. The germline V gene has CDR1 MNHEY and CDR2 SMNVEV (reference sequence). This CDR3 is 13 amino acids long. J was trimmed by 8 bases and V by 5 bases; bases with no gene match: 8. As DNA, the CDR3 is TGTGCCAGCAGTCATGACAGGGCGGGGGGCTACACCTTC. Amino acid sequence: CASSHDRAGGYTF.

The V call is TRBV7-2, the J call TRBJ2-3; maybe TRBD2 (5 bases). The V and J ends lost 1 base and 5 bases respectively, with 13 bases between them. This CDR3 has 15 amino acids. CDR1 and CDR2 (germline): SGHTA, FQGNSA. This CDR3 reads CASSLGRRNQDTQYF. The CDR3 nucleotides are TGTGCCAGCAGCTTAGGACGGAGGAACCAAGATACGCAGTATTTT. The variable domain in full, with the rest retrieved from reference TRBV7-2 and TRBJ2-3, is GAGVSQSPSNKVTEKGKDVELRCDPISGHTALYWYRQSLGQGLEFLIYFQGNSAPDKSGLPSDRFSAERTGGSVSTLTIQRTQQEDSAVYLCASSLGRRNQDTQYFGPGTRLTVL.

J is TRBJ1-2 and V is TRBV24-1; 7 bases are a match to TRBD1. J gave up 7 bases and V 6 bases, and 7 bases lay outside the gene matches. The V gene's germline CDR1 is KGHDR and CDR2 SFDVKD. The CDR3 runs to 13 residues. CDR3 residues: CATSTGALGGYTF. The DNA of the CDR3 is TGTGCCACCAGTACAGGGGCCCTGGGTGGCTACACCTTC.

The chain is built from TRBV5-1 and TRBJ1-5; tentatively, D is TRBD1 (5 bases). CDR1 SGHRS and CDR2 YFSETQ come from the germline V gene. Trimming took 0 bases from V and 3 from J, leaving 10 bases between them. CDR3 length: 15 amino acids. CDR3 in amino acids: CASSLGEQDNQPQHF. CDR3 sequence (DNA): TGCGCCAGCAGCTTGGGTGAACAGGACAATCAGCCCCAGCATTTT.

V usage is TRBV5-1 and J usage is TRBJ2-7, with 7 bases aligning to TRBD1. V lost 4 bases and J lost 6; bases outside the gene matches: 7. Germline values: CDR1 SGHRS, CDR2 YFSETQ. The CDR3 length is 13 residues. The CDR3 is CASSVGQSGEQYF. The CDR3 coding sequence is TGCGCCAGCAGCGTGGGACAGTCGGGCGAGCAGTACTTC.

This chain's CDR3 is CASSLAVGGKQYF. In nucleotides, the CDR3 is TGCGCCAGCAGCTTGGCCGTTGGTGGCAAGCAGTACTTC. The rearrangement joins TRBV5-1 to TRBJ2-7; D uncertain. This CDR3 has 13 amino acids. Trimming pared 0 bases from V and 8 bases from J, leaving 12 bases between. CDR1 is SGHRS and CDR2 is YFSETQ in the germline V gene. The complete variable domain, with remaining parts taken from reference TRBV5-1 and TRBJ2-7, reads KAGVTQTPRYLIKTRGQQVTLSCSPISGHRSVSWYQQTPGQGLQFLFEYFSETQRNKGNFPGRFSGRQFSNSRSEMNVSTLELGDSALYLCASSLAVGGKQYFGPGTRLTVT.

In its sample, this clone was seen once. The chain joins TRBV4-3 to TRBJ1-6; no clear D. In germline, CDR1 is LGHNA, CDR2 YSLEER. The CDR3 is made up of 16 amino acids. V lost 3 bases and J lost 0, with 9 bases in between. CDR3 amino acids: CASSQVVSSYNSPLHF. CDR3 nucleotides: TGCGCCAGCAGCCAGGTAGTTAGCTCCTATAATTCACCCCTCCACTTT.

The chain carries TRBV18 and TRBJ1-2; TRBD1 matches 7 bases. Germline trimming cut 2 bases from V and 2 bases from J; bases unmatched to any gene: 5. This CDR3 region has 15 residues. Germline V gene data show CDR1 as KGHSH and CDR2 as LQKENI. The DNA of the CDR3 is TGTGCCAGCTCACCAGACAGGGAATGGAACTATGGCTACACCTTC. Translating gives CASSPDREWNYGYTF.

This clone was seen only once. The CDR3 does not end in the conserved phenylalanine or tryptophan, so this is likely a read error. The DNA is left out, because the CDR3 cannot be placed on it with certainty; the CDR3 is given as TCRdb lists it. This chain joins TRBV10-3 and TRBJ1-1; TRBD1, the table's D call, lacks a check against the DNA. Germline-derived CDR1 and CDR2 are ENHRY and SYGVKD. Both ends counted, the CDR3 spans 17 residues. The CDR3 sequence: CAIIQPPGQGSTEAFAL.

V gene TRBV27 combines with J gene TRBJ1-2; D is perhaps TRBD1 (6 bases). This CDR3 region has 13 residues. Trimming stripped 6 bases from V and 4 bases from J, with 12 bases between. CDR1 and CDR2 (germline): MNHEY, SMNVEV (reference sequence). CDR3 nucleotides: TGTGCCAGCAGACCTACAGGGCGCTATGGCTACACCTTC. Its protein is CASRPTGRYGYTF.

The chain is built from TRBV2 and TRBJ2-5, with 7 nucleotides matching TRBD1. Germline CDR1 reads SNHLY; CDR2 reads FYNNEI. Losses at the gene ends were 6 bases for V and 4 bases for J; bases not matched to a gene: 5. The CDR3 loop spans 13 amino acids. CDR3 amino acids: CASRRGLGETQYF. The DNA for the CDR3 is TGTGCCAGCAGGAGGGGGCTGGGAGAGACCCAGTACTTC.

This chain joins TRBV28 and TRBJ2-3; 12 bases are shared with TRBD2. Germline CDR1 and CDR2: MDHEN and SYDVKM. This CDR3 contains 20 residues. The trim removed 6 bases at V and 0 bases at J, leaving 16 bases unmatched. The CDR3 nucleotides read TGTGCCAGCAGCCCGAGTCAACTAGCGGGGGGCGCCACTAGCACAGATACGCAGTATTTT. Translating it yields CASSPSQLAGGATSTDTQYF.

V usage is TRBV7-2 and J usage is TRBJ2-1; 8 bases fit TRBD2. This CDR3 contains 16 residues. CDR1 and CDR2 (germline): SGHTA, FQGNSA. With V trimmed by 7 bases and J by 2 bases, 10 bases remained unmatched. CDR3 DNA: TGTGCCAGCAACCCCTCCGGGGGGGGTACCTACAATGAGCAGTTCTTC. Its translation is CASNPSGGGTYNEQFF.

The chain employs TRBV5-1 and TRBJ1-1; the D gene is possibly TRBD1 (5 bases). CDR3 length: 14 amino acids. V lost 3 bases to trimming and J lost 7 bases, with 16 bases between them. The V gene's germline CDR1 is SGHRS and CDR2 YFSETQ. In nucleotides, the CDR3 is TGCGCCAGCAGCTCGGACCAATTAGGGGTTGAAGCTTTCTTT. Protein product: CASSSDQLGVEAFF.

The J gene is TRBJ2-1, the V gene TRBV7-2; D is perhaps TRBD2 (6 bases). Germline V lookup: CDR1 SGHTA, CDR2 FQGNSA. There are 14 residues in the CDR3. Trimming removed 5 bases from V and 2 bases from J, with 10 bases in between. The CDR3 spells CASSLPGAYNEQFF. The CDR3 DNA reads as TGTGCCAGCAGCCTGCCGGGGGCCTACAATGAGCAGTTCTTC.

The CDR3 spells CASSSNTGLAGARETQYF. CDR3 in DNA: TGTGCCAGCAGCTCAAATACTGGACTAGCGGGGGCTCGCGAGACCCAGTACTTC. The chain employs TRBV7-2 and TRBJ2-5, with 13 bases aligning to TRBD2. The J segment lost 5 bases and the V segment lost 4 bases, leaving 13 bases of the junction unmatched. CDR1 is SGHTA, CDR2 FQGNSA, per germline. There are 18 residues in the CDR3.

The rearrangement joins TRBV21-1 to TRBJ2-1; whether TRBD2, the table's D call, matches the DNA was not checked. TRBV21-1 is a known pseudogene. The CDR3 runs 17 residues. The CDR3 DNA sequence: TGTGCCAGCAGCGCCACCGCAGCGGGGGAACCCTACAATGAGCAGTTCTTC. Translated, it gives CASSATAAGEPYNEQFF.

The CDR3 bases are TGTGCCTGGAGAGGGGTCGCTGGCTACACCTTC. Its translation is CAWRGVAGYTF. The genes are TRBV30 and TRBJ1-2; the D gene is possibly TRBD1 (5 bases). The CDR3 loop spans 11 amino acids. Germline V CDR1 and CDR2: GTSNPN, SVGIG (reference sequence). The V end lost 3 bases, the J end lost 7 bases, and 9 bases lay between the germline ends.

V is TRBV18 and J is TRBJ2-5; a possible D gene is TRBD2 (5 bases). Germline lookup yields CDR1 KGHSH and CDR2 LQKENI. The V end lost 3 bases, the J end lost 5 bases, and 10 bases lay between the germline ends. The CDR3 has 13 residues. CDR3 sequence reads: CASSPGSGETQYF. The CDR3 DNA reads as TGTGCCAGCTCACCGGGATCGGGGGAGACCCAGTACTTC. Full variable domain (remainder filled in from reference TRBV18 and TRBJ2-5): NAGVMQNPRHLVRRRGQEARLRCSPMKGHSHVYWYRQLPEEGLKFMVYLQKENIIDESGMPKERFSAEFPKEGPSILRIQQVVRGDSAAYFCASSPGSGETQYFGPGTRLLVL.

CDR3 DNA sequence: TGTGCCAGCAGTCAAATTACAGGGGGCAATCAGCCCCAGCATTTT. It translates to CASSQITGGNQPQHF. This chain uses TRBV2 with TRBJ1-5, with 7 bases fitting TRBD1. The CDR3 loop spans 15 amino acids. The V gene end was trimmed by 5 bases and the J gene end by 2 bases; junction bases not matched to a gene: 6. From germline, CDR1 is SNHLY and CDR2 FYNNEI.

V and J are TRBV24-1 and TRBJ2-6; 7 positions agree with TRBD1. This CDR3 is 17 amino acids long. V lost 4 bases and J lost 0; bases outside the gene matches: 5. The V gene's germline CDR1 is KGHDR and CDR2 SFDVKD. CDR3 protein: CATSEGQSYSGANVLTF. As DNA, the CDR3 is TGTGCCACCAGTGAGGGACAGAGCTACTCTGGGGCCAACGTCCTGACTTTC.

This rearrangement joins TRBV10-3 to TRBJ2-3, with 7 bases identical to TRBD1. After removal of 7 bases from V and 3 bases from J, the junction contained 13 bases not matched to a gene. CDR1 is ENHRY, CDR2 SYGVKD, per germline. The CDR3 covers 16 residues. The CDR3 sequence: CAITSLGDSQTDTQYF. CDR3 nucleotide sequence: TGTGCCATCACCAGCTTAGGGGACAGCCAAACAGATACGCAGTATTTT.

The CDR3 region is CASSILAGVEDNEQFF. CDR3 coding DNA: TGTGCCAGTAGTATCCTAGCGGGGGTCGAAGACAATGAGCAGTTCTTC. The rearrangement links TRBV19 to TRBJ2-1; 10 positions match TRBD2. The germline gives CDR1 LNHDA, CDR2 SQIVND (reference sequence). This CDR3 region has 16 residues. Trimming removed 3 bases from V and 5 bases from J; junction bases left unmatched: 7.

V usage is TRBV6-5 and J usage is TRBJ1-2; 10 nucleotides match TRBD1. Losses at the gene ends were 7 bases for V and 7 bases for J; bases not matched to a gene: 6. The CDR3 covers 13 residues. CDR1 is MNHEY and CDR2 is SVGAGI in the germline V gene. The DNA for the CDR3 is TGTGCCAGCACTCCGGGACAGGGGCGTGGCTACACCTTC. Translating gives CASTPGQGRGYTF.

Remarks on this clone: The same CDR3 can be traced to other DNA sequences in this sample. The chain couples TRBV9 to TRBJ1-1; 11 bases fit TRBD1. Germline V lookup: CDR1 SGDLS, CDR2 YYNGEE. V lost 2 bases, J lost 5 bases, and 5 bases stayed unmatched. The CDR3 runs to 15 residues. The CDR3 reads CASSVSGTGGTEAFF. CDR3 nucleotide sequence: TGTGCCAGCAGCGTCTCTGGGACAGGGGGAACTGAAGCTTTCTTT.